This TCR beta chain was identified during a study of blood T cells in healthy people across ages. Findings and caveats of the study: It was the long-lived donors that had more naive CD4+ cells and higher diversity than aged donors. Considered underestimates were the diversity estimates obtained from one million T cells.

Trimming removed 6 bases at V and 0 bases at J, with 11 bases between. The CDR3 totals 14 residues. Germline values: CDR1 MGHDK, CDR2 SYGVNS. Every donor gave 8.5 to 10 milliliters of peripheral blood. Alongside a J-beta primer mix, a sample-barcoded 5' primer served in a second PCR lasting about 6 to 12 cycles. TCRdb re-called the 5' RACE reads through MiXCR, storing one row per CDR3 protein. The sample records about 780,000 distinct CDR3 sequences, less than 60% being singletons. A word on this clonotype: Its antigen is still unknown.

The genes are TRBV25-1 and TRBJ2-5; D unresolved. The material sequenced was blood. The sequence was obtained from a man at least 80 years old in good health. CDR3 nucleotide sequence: TGTGCCAGCAGCCAAATCGACTACCAAGAGACCCAGTACTTC. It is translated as CASSQIDYQETQYF.